These T cell receptor beta chains were read from a single sample in a study of T cell repertoires in cytomegalovirus infection. No antigen has been identified for these receptors. TCRdb used MiXCR to reprocess the reads, holding one entry per CDR3 protein. The data contain about a million distinct CDR3 sequences, roughly 30% of them singletons. Sequenced material: cultured CD8+ T cells from PBMCs, taken from culture after CMV antigen stimulation. The receptors come from a human donor in good health (CMV status not recorded). Some clones in this sample may be carry-over from other donors' samples. CDR3s include the opening cysteine and the closing phenylalanine or tryptophan. A D gene is named only where the DNA matches it firmly. Part of the rows lack a size; the others show once, few, many or a class for expanded clones.

d_call: .; cdr3_length: 14; j_call: TRBJ1-5; v_call: TRBV6-5; clone_size: many; cdr3_nt: TGTGCCAGCAGTTACCGGCGGAGCAATCAGCCCCAGCATTTT; cdr3_aa: CASSYRRSNQPQHF
d_call: TRBD2; cdr3_length: 16; j_call: TRBJ2-1; v_call: TRBV27; clone_size: .; cdr3_nt: TGTGCCAGCAGGACCCCGGGACTAGCGGTATACAATGAGCAGTTCTTC; cdr3_aa: CASRTPGLAVYNEQFF
d_call: .; cdr3_length: 14; j_call: TRBJ2-2; v_call: TRBV5-1; clone_size: .; cdr3_nt: TGCGCCAGCAGCAACGAGGGCCATCCCGGGGAGCTGTTTTTT; cdr3_aa: CASSNEGHPGELFF
d_call: TRBD1; cdr3_length: 20; j_call: TRBJ1-2; v_call: TRBV2; clone_size: many; cdr3_nt: TGTGCCAGCAGTGGCCCGGACAGGGAAAAACCGCCACCTCTTAACTATGGCTACACCTTC; cdr3_aa: CASSGPDREKPPPLNYGYTF
d_call: .; cdr3_length: 16; j_call: TRBJ1-2; v_call: TRBV12-5; clone_size: few; cdr3_nt: TGTGCTAGTGGTCCTCCCCTCACGCACCCTAACTATGGCTACACCTTC; cdr3_aa: CASGPPLTHPNYGYTF
d_call: .; cdr3_length: 17; j_call: TRBJ2-2; v_call: TRBV5-6; clone_size: few; cdr3_nt: TGTGCCAGCAGCCTGTCCTACCGGGACCTGAACACCGGGGAGCTGTTTTTT; cdr3_aa: CASSLSYRDLNTGELFF
d_call: TRBD1; cdr3_length: 16; j_call: TRBJ2-1; v_call: TRBV24-1; clone_size: few; cdr3_nt: TGTGCCACCAGTGATCGACAGGGGAGCACCTACAATGAGCAGTTCTTC; cdr3_aa: CATSDRQGSTYNEQFF
d_call: .; cdr3_length: 15; j_call: TRBJ1-1; v_call: TRBV20-1; clone_size: .; cdr3_nt: TGCAGTGCAGTTCCACGTCGCGTGGGGAACACTGAAGCTTTCTTT; cdr3_aa: CSAVPRRVGNTEAFF
d_call: .; cdr3_length: 15; j_call: TRBJ2-2; v_call: TRBV5-1; clone_size: .; cdr3_nt: TGCGCCAGCAGACCCGGCGGGCAGAGCACCGGGGAGCTGTTTTTT; cdr3_aa: CASRPGGQSTGELFF
d_call: .; cdr3_length: 15; j_call: TRBJ1-2; v_call: TRBV6-2/TRBV6-3; clone_size: .; cdr3_nt: TGTGCCAGCAGTTACTCGGGCAGAGCCTCCTATGGCTACACCTTC; cdr3_aa: CASSYSGRASYGYTF
d_call: TRBD1; cdr3_length: 17; j_call: TRBJ1-4; v_call: TRBV7-3; clone_size: .; cdr3_nt: TGTGCCAGCAGCTGCCACAGGGGGGCCTCAACTAATGAAAAACTGTTTTTT; cdr3_aa: CASSCHRGASTNEKLFF
d_call: TRBD2; cdr3_length: 17; j_call: TRBJ2-5; v_call: TRBV7-2; clone_size: many; cdr3_nt: TGTGCCAGCAGCCCCAGGGGGCTAGCGGGGGACCAAGAGACCCAGTACTTC; cdr3_aa: CASSPRGLAGDQETQYF
d_call: .; cdr3_length: 17; j_call: TRBJ1-1; v_call: TRBV7-8; clone_size: many; cdr3_nt: TGTGCCAGCAGCTTAAGGGGGGGGTCGCGCGGGGCCCTTGAAGCTTTCTTT; cdr3_aa: CASSLRGGSRGALEAFF
d_call: TRBD2; cdr3_length: 15; j_call: TRBJ2-1; v_call: TRBV5-6; clone_size: few; cdr3_nt: TGTGCCAGCAGCTTACTAGCGGGGGGTCACAATGAGCAGTTCTTC; cdr3_aa: CASSLLAGGHNEQFF
d_call: .; cdr3_length: 15; j_call: TRBJ1-1; v_call: TRBV19; clone_size: few; cdr3_nt: TGTGCCAGTAGTATAGAGCACGCTATGAACACTGAAGCTTTCTTT; cdr3_aa: CASSIEHAMNTEAFF
d_call: TRBD1; cdr3_length: 17; j_call: TRBJ2-2; v_call: TRBV12-3/TRBV12-4; clone_size: .; cdr3_nt: TGTGCCAGCAGTCCCACATTCGACAGGGCTACCACCGGGGAGCTGTTTTTT; cdr3_aa: CASSPTFDRATTGELFF
d_call: TRBD1; cdr3_length: 19; j_call: TRBJ1-1; v_call: TRBV6-6; clone_size: few; cdr3_nt: TGTGCCAGCAGTTACTCGATATGGGGTGGACAGGGGGCGAACACTGAAGCTTTCTTT; cdr3_aa: CASSYSIWGGQGANTEAFF
d_call: .; cdr3_length: 13; j_call: TRBJ1-2; v_call: TRBV27; clone_size: .; cdr3_nt: TGTGCCAGCAGTTTATCGGCAGGGTATGGCTACACCTTC; cdr3_aa: CASSLSAGYGYTF
d_call: .; cdr3_length: 15; j_call: TRBJ1-1; v_call: TRBV12-3/TRBV12-4; clone_size: few; cdr3_nt: TGTGCCAGCAGCCCTCTGTACGAGATGAACACTGAAGCTTTCTTT; cdr3_aa: CASSPLYEMNTEAFF
d_call: TRBD2; cdr3_length: 21; j_call: TRBJ2-1; v_call: TRBV7-8; clone_size: .; cdr3_nt: TGTGCCAGCAGCTCCGTTCGCGGGGAAGCGGGGGGGGGAAGCTCCTACAATGAGCAGTTCTTC; cdr3_aa: CASSSVRGEAGGGSSYNEQFF
d_call: .; cdr3_length: 13; j_call: TRBJ2-7; v_call: TRBV14; clone_size: .; cdr3_nt: TGTGCCAGCAGGAAGACAGGATCCTACGAGCAGTACTTC; cdr3_aa: CASRKTGSYEQYF
d_call: TRBD1; cdr3_length: 14; j_call: TRBJ1-2; v_call: TRBV14; clone_size: .; cdr3_nt: TGTGCCAGCAGCCAAACCGGGACAGGGCGCGGCTACACCTTC; cdr3_aa: CASSQTGTGRGYTF
d_call: TRBD1; cdr3_length: 13; j_call: TRBJ1-1; v_call: TRBV18; clone_size: .; cdr3_nt: TGTGCCAGCCTCAGACAGGGGTACACTGAAGCTTTCTTT; cdr3_aa: CASLRQGYTEAFF
d_call: .; cdr3_length: 16; j_call: TRBJ1-2; v_call: TRBV6-2/TRBV6-3; clone_size: .; cdr3_nt: TGTGCCAGCAGTTACACCAAAGACAGGCCCGCTCATGGCTACACCTTC; cdr3_aa: CASSYTKDRPAHGYTF
d_call: .; cdr3_length: 17; j_call: TRBJ2-2; v_call: TRBV4-3; clone_size: .; cdr3_nt: TGCGCCAGCAGCCAAGATGATCCAGGGAAGGACACCGGGGAGCTGTTTTTT; cdr3_aa: CASSQDDPGKDTGELFF
d_call: .; cdr3_length: 12; j_call: TRBJ1-4; v_call: TRBV7-9; clone_size: many; cdr3_nt: TGTGCCACCCACAGGGTTCAGGAAAAACTGTTTTTT; cdr3_aa: CATHRVQEKLFF
d_call: TRBD1; cdr3_length: 13; j_call: TRBJ2-2; v_call: TRBV6-2/TRBV6-3; clone_size: few; cdr3_nt: TGTGCCATTCGGGACAGATACACCGGGGAGCTGTTTTTT; cdr3_aa: CAIRDRYTGELFF
d_call: TRBD1; cdr3_length: 15; j_call: TRBJ1-1; v_call: TRBV4-1; clone_size: .; cdr3_nt: TGCGCCAGCAGCCACGAGGGACAGGGATGGACTGAAGCTTTCTTT; cdr3_aa: CASSHEGQGWTEAFF
d_call: TRBD1; cdr3_length: 17; j_call: TRBJ2-5; v_call: TRBV11-3; clone_size: few; cdr3_nt: TGTGCCAGCAGCTTGTTCAACCGGGACAGGGACCAAGAGACCCAGTACTTC; cdr3_aa: CASSLFNRDRDQETQYF